Below, 9 T cell receptor beta chains from the same sample are listed, as sequenced in a study of blood T cell repertoires in COVID-19 (dated by TCRdb to 2018 to 2020). Library preparation used the immunoSEQ multiplex PCR assay. Held by TCRdb, this immuneACCESS table contains in-frame sequences only and omits some clones. Under half of the omission traces to an unresolved V gene where checked; the cause of the rest is unknown. A total of 71,000 or so clones appear in this sample, roughly 80% of them only once. The ten largest account for around 10% of the sample. The specimen sequenced was peripheral blood. The receptor set was obtained from a man aged 50-60 years with acute or convalescent COVID-19.

The chain combines TRBV19 with TRBJ1-1, with D possibly TRBD1 on 6 matching bases. With 6 bases removed from V and 1 base from J, the gap between germline ends came to 12 bases. CDR3 length: 14 amino acids. The germline V gene has CDR1 LNHDA and CDR2 SQIVND (reference sequence). In nucleotides, the CDR3 is TGTGCCAGTAGCCGACAGGTAACGAACACTGAAGCTTTCTTT. Amino acid sequence: CASSRQVTNTEAFF.

This chain links TRBV5-1 with TRBJ2-7; 8 nucleotides agree with TRBD2. The CDR3 spans 12 residues. Trimming at V came to 5 bases and at J to 3 bases, leaving 1 base not matched to a gene. CDR1 SGHRS and CDR2 YFSETQ come from the germline V gene. The CDR3 DNA is TGCGCCAGCAGGCTAGCGGGCTACGAGCAGTACTTC. It translates to CASRLAGYEQYF.

This rearrangement joins TRBV9 to TRBJ2-7; TRBD1 matches 8 bases. J was trimmed by 2 bases and V by 4 bases; bases with no gene match: 5. Germline-derived CDR1 and CDR2 are SGDLS and YYNGEE. CDR3 length equals 14 residues. The CDR3 coding sequence is TGTGCCAGCAGCCCCACGACAGGGGCCTACGAGCAGTACTTC. Its translation is CASSPTTGAYEQYF.

This sequence joins TRBV24-1 and TRBJ2-1; 9 nucleotides line up with TRBD1. The CDR3 totals 16 residues. Losses at the gene ends were 4 bases for V and 6 bases for J; bases not matched to a gene: 9. Germline V CDR1 and CDR2: KGHDR, SFDVKD. The CDR3 DNA sequence: TGTGCCACCAGTGACCATGGACAGGGGATTGGCAATGAGCAGTTCTTC. Its translation: CATSDHGQGIGNEQFF.

The rearrangement links TRBV7-9 to TRBJ1-5; a possible D gene is TRBD1 (6 bases). The CDR3 is 15 amino acids. V was clipped by 8 bases and J by 7 bases, with 21 bases between them. Per germline, CDR1 SEHNR and CDR2 FQNEAQ (reference sequence). CDR3 residues: CASDAGTKDSQPQHF. The CDR3 DNA reads as TGTGCCAGCGATGCCGGGACAAAAGATTCCCAGCCCCAGCATTTT.

The chain is built from TRBV6-2 or TRBV6-3 and TRBJ2-7; possible D gene TRBD1, 6 bases. Per the germline V gene, CDR1 is MNHEY and CDR2 is SVGEGT. V lost 6 bases, J lost 1 base, and 10 bases lay in between. The CDR3 covers 13 residues. The CDR3 nucleotides read TGTGCCAGCAGCCGGGACACTTCCTACGAGCAGTACTTC. Residues: CASSRDTSYEQYF.

The gene calls are TRBV29-1 and TRBJ2-5; TRBD2 agrees at 11 bases. The V gene's germline CDR1 is SQVTM and CDR2 ANQGSEA. The CDR3 sequence is 14 residues long. J gave up 7 bases and V 6 bases, and 10 bases lay outside the gene matches. CDR3 loop: CSVAGTSGGGTQYF. In DNA, the CDR3 is TGCAGCGTGGCCGGGACTAGCGGAGGAGGGACCCAGTACTTC.

The rearrangement uses TRBV7-3 and TRBJ1-2, with D perhaps TRBD1 (5 bases). The V and J ends lost 5 bases and 5 bases respectively, with 18 bases between them. The CDR3 has 15 residues. Germline assignment: CDR1 SGHTA and CDR2 FQGTGA. The CDR3 is CASSPGGAFGYGYTF. In nucleotides, the CDR3 is TGTGCCAGCAGCCCCGGCGGGGCCTTTGGGTATGGCTACACCTTC.

J is TRBJ2-7 and V is TRBV4-3; D may be TRBD1 (6 bases). The CDR3 contains 15 residues. Trimming left V 0 bases short and J 3 bases short, with 12 bases between. Germline assignment: CDR1 LGHNA and CDR2 YSLEER. CDR3 region: CASSQDSQGFYEQYF. DNA for the CDR3: TGCGCCAGCAGCCAAGATTCACAGGGTTTCTACGAGCAGTACTTC.